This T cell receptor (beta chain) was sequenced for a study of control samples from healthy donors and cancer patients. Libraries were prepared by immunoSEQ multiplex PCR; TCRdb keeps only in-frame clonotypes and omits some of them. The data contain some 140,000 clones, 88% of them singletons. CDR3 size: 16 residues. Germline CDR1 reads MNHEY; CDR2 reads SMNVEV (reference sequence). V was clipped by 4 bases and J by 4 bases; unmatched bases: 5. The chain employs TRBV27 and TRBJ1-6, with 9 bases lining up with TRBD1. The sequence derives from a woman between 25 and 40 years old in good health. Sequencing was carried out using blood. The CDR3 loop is CASSWGQGSYNSPLHF. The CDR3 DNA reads TGTGCCAGCAGTTGGGGACAGGGATCATATAATTCACCCCTCCACTTT.